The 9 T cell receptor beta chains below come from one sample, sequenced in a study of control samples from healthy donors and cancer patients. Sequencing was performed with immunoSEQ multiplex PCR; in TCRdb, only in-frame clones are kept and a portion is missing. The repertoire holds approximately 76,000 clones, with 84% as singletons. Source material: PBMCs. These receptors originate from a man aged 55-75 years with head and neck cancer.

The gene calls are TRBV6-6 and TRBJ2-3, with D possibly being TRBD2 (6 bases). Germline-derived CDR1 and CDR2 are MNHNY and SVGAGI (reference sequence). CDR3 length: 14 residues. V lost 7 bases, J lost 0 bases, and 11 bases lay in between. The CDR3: CASKSLASTDTQYF. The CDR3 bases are TGTGCCAGCAAGTCGCTAGCGAGCACAGATACGCAGTATTTT.

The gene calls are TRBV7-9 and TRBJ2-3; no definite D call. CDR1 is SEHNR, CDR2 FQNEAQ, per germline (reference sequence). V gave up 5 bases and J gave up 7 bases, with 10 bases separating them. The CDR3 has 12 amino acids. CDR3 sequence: CASSLVAHTQYF. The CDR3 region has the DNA TGTGCCAGCAGCCTAGTCGCCCATACGCAGTATTTT.

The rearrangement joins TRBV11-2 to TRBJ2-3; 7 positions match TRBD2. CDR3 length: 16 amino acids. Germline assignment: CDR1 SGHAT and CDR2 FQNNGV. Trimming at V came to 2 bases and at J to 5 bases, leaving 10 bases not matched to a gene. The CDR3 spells CASSLLGGRVRDTQYF. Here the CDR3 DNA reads TGTGCCAGCAGCTTATTAGGCGGGAGAGTGAGAGATACGCAGTATTTT.

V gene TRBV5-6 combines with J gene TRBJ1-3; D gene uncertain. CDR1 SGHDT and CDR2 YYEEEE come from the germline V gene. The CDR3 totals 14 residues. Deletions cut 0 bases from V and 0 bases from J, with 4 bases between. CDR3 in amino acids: CASSLEFSGNTIYF. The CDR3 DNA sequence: TGTGCCAGCAGCTTGGAGTTCTCTGGAAACACCATATATTTT.

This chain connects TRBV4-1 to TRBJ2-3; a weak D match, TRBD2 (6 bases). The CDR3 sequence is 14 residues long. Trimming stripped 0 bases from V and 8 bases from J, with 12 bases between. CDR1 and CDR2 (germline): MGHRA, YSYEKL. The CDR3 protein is CASSQDQASATQYF. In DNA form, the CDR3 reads TGCGCCAGCAGCCAAGATCAAGCTAGCGCTACGCAGTATTTT.

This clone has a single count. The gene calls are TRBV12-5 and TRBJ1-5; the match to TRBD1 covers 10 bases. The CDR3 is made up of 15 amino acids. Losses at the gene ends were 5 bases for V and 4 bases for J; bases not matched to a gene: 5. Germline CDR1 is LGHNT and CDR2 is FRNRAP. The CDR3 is CASGPGDRGNQPQHF. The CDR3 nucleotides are TGTGCTAGTGGTCCCGGGGACAGGGGAAATCAGCCCCAGCATTTT.

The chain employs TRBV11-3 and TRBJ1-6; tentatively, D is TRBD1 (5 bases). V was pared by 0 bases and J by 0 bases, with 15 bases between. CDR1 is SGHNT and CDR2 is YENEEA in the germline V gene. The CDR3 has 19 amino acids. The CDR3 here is CASSLDIGGGSSYNSPLHF. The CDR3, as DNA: TGTGCCAGCAGCTTAGATATCGGCGGGGGGAGCTCCTATAATTCACCCCTCCACTTT.

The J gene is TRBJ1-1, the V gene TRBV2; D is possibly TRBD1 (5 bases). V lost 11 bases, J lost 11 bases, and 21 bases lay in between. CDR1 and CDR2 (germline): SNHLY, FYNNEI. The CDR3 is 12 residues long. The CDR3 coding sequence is TGTGCCCAATTTCGGGGACCGCTGGAGGCTTTCTTT. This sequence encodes CAQFRGPLEAFF. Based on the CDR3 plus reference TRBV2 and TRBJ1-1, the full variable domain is EPEVTQTPSHQVTQMGQEVILRCVPISNHLYFYWYRQILGQKVEFLVSFYNNEISEKSEIFDDQFSVERPDGSNFTLKIRSTKLEDSAMYFCAQFRGPLEAFFGQGTRLTVV.

CDR3 amino acids: CASSPGGDEQYF. CDR3 in DNA: TGTGCCAGCAGCCCGGGGGGAGACGAGCAGTACTTC. The V gene is TRBV6-5, the J gene TRBJ2-7, with 7 bases fitting TRBD2. The length of the CDR3 is 12 residues. After removal of 6 bases from V and 5 bases from J, the junction contained 4 bases not matched to a gene. Germline V lookup: CDR1 MNHEY, CDR2 SVGAGI.